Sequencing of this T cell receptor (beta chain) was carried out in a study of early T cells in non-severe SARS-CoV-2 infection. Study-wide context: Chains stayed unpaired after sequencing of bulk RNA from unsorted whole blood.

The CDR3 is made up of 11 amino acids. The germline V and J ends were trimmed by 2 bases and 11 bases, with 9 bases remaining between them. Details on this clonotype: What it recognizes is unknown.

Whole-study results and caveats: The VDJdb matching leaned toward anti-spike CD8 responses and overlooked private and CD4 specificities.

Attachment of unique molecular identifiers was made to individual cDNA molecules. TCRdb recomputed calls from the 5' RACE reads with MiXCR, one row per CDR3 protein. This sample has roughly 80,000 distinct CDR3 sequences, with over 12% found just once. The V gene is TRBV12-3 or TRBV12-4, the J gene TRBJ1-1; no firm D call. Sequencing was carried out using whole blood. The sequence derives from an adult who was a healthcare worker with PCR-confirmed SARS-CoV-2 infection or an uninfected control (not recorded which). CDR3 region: CASSLTAMAFF. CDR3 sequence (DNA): TGTGCCAGCAGTTTAACGGCGATGGCTTTCTTT.